These 22 T cell receptor beta chains were sequenced from one sample in a study of T cell responses to AZD1222 COVID-19 vaccine. The protocol was immunoSEQ multiplex PCR, while the TCRdb copy is restricted to in-frame clones and leaves out a portion. The data show about 95,000 clones, around 90% seen once. The sample was peripheral blood, taken on day 0 of AZD1222 vaccination. All receptors derive from an adult in good health.

This chain links TRBV12-3 or TRBV12-4 with TRBJ1-1; weak D call: TRBD1 (6 bases). This CDR3 is built from 13 residues. Trimming left V 4 bases short and J 8 bases short, with 14 bases between. CDR3 DNA: TGTGCCAGCAGTTCACGACAGGCGTCGGAAGCTTTCTTT. This translates into CASSSRQASEAFF.

V gene TRBV18 combines with J gene TRBJ1-1; TRBD1 might be the D (6 bases). The CDR3 has 13 residues. Trimming shortened V by 5 bases and J by 3 bases, and 10 bases separated the two germline ends. CDR1 is KGHSH and CDR2 is LQKENI in the germline V gene. The CDR3 sequence: CASSSQGYTEAFF. In DNA form, the CDR3 reads TGTGCCAGCTCATCTCAGGGGTACACTGAAGCTTTCTTT. Drawing the rest from reference TRBV18 and TRBJ1-1, the complete variable domain is NAGVMQNPRHLVRRRGQEARLRCSPMKGHSHVYWYRQLPEEGLKFMVYLQKENIIDESGMPKERFSAEFPKEGPSILRIQQVVRGDSAAYFCASSSQGYTEAFFGQGTRLTVV.

The CDR3 bases are TGTGCCAGCAGTACTTCCGATACGCAGTATTTT. Protein: CASSTSDTQYF. J is TRBJ2-3 and V is TRBV12-3 or TRBV12-4; D unclear. V lost 5 bases, J lost 6 bases, and 6 bases lay in between. The CDR3 covers 11 residues.

This clone was seen just once. V and J are TRBV28 and TRBJ1-6; D call uncertain. The V end was cut by 5 bases, the J end by 0 bases, with 14 bases between. The CDR3 runs 17 residues. The germline CDR1 and CDR2 sequences are MDHEN and SYDVKM. CDR3 residues: CASSPLGSSSYNSPLHF. DNA for the CDR3: TGTGCCAGCAGTCCCCTAGGATCAAGCTCCTATAATTCACCCCTCCACTTT.

The chain has TRBV27 and TRBJ1-5, with D unresolved. CDR1 MNHEY and CDR2 SMNVEV come from the germline V gene (reference sequence). V lost 6 bases to trimming and J lost 5 bases, with 11 bases between them. The CDR3 length is 13 residues. DNA of the CDR3: TGTGCCAGCAGACGGGGTAATGATCAGCCCCAGCATTTT. This encodes CASRRGNDQPQHF.

The genes are TRBV6-5 and TRBJ1-2; D remains ambiguous. CDR3 length equals 14 residues. The V end lost 7 bases, the J end lost 8 bases, and 20 bases lay between the germline ends. Germline values: CDR1 MNHEY, CDR2 SVGAGI. CDR3 residues: CASTSYFPGGGYTF. The CDR3 nucleotides are TGTGCCAGCACTTCCTACTTCCCGGGAGGAGGCTACACCTTC.

CDR3 sequence: CASSALAGGRTDTQYF. CDR3 nucleotides: TGTGCCAGCTCGGCCCTAGCGGGGGGACGCACAGATACGCAGTATTTT. The chain recombines TRBV18 with TRBJ2-3; TRBD2 agrees at 11 bases. The CDR3 extends over 16 amino acids. Germline CDR1 and CDR2: KGHSH and LQKENI. The junction had 6 bases not matched to a gene; V was cut back by 6 bases and J by 1 base.

The CDR3 DNA sequence: TGCGCCAGCAGTGAGTCGGGGTGGGCAGGACAAACCTATAATTCACCCCTCCACTTT. Its protein is CASSESGWAGQTYNSPLHF. This sequence joins TRBV10-1 and TRBJ1-6; a weak D match, TRBD1 (5 bases). The CDR3 consists of 19 residues. Germline CDR1 reads WNHNN; CDR2 reads SYGVQD (reference sequence). Deletions cut 0 bases from V and 2 bases from J, with 17 bases between.

This sequence joins TRBV27 and TRBJ2-7; D tentatively reads TRBD1 or TRBD2 (5 bases each). V lost 1 base to trimming and J lost 4 bases, with 11 bases between them. CDR3 length: 14 residues. From germline, CDR1 is MNHEY and CDR2 SMNVEV (reference sequence). The DNA for the CDR3 is TGTGCCAGCAGTTTATGGGGGAATTCGTACGAGCAGTACTTC. This sequence encodes CASSLWGNSYEQYF.

V gene TRBV9 combines with J gene TRBJ2-1; D not certain. CDR1 is SGDLS and CDR2 is YYNGEE in the germline V gene. The CDR3 is 12 amino acids. V lost 0 bases and J lost 6, with 4 bases in between. The CDR3, as DNA: TGTGCCAGCAGCGTAGGATCCAATGAGCAGTTCTTC. It translates to CASSVGSNEQFF. Full variable domain (rest looked up from reference TRBV9 and TRBJ2-1): DSGVTQTPKHLITATGQRVTLRCSPRSGDLSVYWYQQSLDQGLQFLIQYYNGEERAKGNILERFSAQQFPDLHSELNLSSLELGDSALYFCASSVGSNEQFFGPGTRLTVL.

The chain employs TRBV7-9 and TRBJ2-2; TRBD1 matches 7 bases. Germline V gives CDR1 SEHNR, CDR2 FQNEAQ (reference sequence). This CDR3 contains 15 residues. The V and J ends lost 5 bases and 2 bases, in that order; junction bases with no gene match: 5. CDR3 DNA sequence: TGTGCCAGCAGCATACGACAGGGAAACACCGGGGAGCTGTTTTTT. Amino acids: CASSIRQGNTGELFF.

The chain is built from TRBV15 and TRBJ1-5; the D is unclear. This CDR3 comprises 13 residues. V gave up 5 bases and J gave up 5 bases, with 10 bases separating them. Germline V gives CDR1 LNHNV, CDR2 YYDKDF (reference sequence). As DNA, the CDR3 is TGTGCCACCAGCTTCCGTTCCTATCAGCCCCAGCATTTT. It is translated as CATSFRSYQPQHF. Together with reference TRBV15 and TRBJ1-5, the CDR3 gives the full variable domain: DAMVIQNPRYQVTQFGKPVTLSCSQTLNHNVMYWYQQKSSQAPKLLFHYYDKDFNNEADTPDNFQSRRPNTSFCFLDIRSPGLGDTAMYLCATSFRSYQPQHFGDGTRLSIL.

The chain uses TRBV29-1 and TRBJ1-4, with D possibly TRBD1 on 6 matching bases. V lost 4 bases and J 5 bases, leaving 11 bases between the germline ends. CDR1 is SQVTM and CDR2 is ANQGSEA in the germline V gene. There are 13 residues in the CDR3. CDR3 in amino acids: CSVGATGNEKLFF. CDR3 in DNA: TGCAGCGTTGGAGCAACAGGGAATGAAAAACTGTTTTTT.

The chain joins TRBV2 to TRBJ2-5; no definite D call. This CDR3 region has 13 residues. Trimming left V 4 bases short and J 0 bases short, with 6 bases between. The germline gives CDR1 SNHLY, CDR2 FYNNEI. CDR3 sequence reads: CASSAGYQETQYF. The CDR3 DNA reads TGTGCCAGCAGTGCTGGCTACCAAGAGACCCAGTACTTC. The variable domain in full, with the rest retrieved from reference TRBV2 and TRBJ2-5, is EPEVTQTPSHQVTQMGQEVILRCVPISNHLYFYWYRQILGQKVEFLVSFYNNEISEKSEIFDDQFSVERPDGSNFTLKIRSTKLEDSAMYFCASSAGYQETQYFGPGTRLLVL.

This clone was picked up a small number of times. V usage is TRBV4-1 and J usage is TRBJ2-7, with 7 bases matching TRBD2. Losses at the gene ends were 1 base for V and 4 bases for J; bases not matched to a gene: 4. Per germline, CDR1 MGHRA and CDR2 YSYEKL. The CDR3 has 14 amino acids. The CDR3 protein is CASSQGLLAYEQYF. CDR3 DNA sequence: TGCGCCAGCAGCCAAGGGTTACTAGCGTACGAGCAGTACTTC.

Here the CDR3 DNA reads TGTGCCAGCAAAGATAGGGACTGGGAGACAGATACGCAGTATTTT. It specifies CASKDRDWETDTQYF. This sequence joins TRBV6-5 and TRBJ2-3, with D possibly TRBD2 on 6 matching bases. Trimming took off 7 bases at V and 3 bases at J, with 17 bases between the two ends. The CDR3 covers 15 residues. Germline assignment: CDR1 MNHEY and CDR2 SVGAGI.

On this clone: The junction shows a germline mismatch at one end, possibly a read error. This chain connects TRBV30 to TRBJ1-2, with a weak D call TRBD1 (5 bases). The CDR3 consists of 12 residues. The germline V gene has CDR1 GTSNPN and CDR2 SVGIG (reference sequence). The CDR3 sequence: CACSEGSYGYTF. Here the CDR3 DNA reads TGTGCCTGCAGTGAGGGGAGCTATGGCTACACCTTC.

This clone was seen just once. The gene calls are TRBV10-3 and TRBJ1-5; no definite D call. V lost 6 bases and J 2 bases, leaving 11 bases between the germline ends. Germline CDR1 and CDR2: ENHRY and SYGVKD. This CDR3 is 14 amino acids long. The CDR3 coding sequence is TGTGCCATCAGCGAGGCTTCAGGCAATCAGCCCCAGCATTTT. This sequence encodes CAISEASGNQPQHF.

The rearrangement links TRBV3-1 (or the pseudogene TRBV3-2) to TRBJ2-5, with D possibly being TRBD1 or TRBD2 (6 bases each). The germline V gene has CDR1 LGHDT and CDR2 YNNKEL (reference sequence). The CDR3 is made up of 15 amino acids. The V end was cut by 1 base, the J end by 5 bases, with 14 bases between. In DNA, the CDR3 is TGTGCCAGCAGCCAAGTTGGGGGGCCGGAGGAGACCCAGTACTTC. It codes for CASSQVGGPEETQYF.

This clone was found a few times. This sequence joins TRBV18 and TRBJ2-5, with D uncertain. V lost 3 bases and J 5 bases, leaving 13 bases between the germline ends. Looked up from germline, CDR1 is KGHSH and CDR2 is LQKENI. The CDR3 extends over 14 amino acids. CDR3 nucleotides: TGTGCCAGCTCACCCCTCAGCCCGCAGGAGACCCAGTACTTC. Amino acids: CASSPLSPQETQYF.

The V call is TRBV5-6, the J call TRBJ2-1; 10 bases are shared with TRBD1. The germline gives CDR1 SGHDT, CDR2 YYEEEE. The CDR3 spans 18 residues. V was pared by 1 base and J by 6 bases, with 13 bases of the junction left unmatched. The CDR3 sequence: CASSLFTFIGTGVNEQFF. The CDR3 coding sequence is TGTGCCAGCAGCTTGTTTACGTTCATTGGGACAGGGGTCAATGAGCAGTTCTTC. Drawing the rest from reference TRBV5-6 and TRBJ2-1, the complete variable domain is DAGVTQSPTHLIKTRGQQVTLRCSPKSGHDTVSWYQQALGQGPQFIFQYYEEEERQRGNFPDRFSGHQFPNYSSELNVNALLLGDSALYLCASSLFTFIGTGVNEQFFGPGTRLTVL.

This clone has only a few counts. This CDR3 is CASSRWDYSNQPQHF. CDR3 sequence (DNA): TGTGCCAGCAGCCGCTGGGACTATAGCAATCAGCCCCAGCATTTT. The V call is TRBV5-6, the J call TRBJ1-5; D possibly corresponds to TRBD1 (5 bases). V shed 4 bases and J shed 0 bases, with 11 bases lying between them. Germline values: CDR1 SGHDT, CDR2 YYEEEE. CDR3 length: 15 residues.